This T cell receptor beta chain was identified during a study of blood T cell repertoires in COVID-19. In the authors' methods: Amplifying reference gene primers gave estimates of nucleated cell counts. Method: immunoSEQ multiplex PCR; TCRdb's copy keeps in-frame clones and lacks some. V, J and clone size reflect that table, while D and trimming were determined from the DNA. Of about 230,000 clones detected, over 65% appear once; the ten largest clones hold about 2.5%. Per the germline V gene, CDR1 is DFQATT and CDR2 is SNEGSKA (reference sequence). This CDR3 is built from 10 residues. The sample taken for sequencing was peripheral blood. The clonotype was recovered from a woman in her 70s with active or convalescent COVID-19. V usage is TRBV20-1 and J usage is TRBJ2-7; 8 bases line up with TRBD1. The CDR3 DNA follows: TGCAGCAAGCAGGGGGCCGAGCAGTACTTC. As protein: CSKQGAEQYF.